This TCR beta chain comes out of a study of blood T cell repertoires in COVID-19 (dated by TCRdb to 2020 to 2022). Some background on the complete study: The collaborator samples originated in the United States, Italy and Spain and spanned the acute and convalescent phases of COVID-19. The prospective study material was composed of cDNA or gDNA derived from T cells, B-cell-depleted T cells, or PBMCs. The dataset comprised deeply sampled blood TCRbeta repertoires from subjects exposed to, actively infected with, or recovered from COVID-19. The repertoires were released in a freely available public database meant as a resource for research on the immune response to SARS-CoV-2. Samples came from the ongoing ImmuneRACE study (first 160 participants) plus 1,254 subjects from 6 global collaborators. Sample metadata almost always included a de-identified subject ID, COVID-19 status, age in years and sex. Where HLA class I and class II types were available, the types were taken from metadata supplied by the sample provider, not from assay-based typing. Findings and caveats that apply to the study as a whole: The amount of clinical and demographic metadata varied by source and participant and was provided uncurated.

V lost 4 bases and J lost 4 bases; the stretch between them is 9 bases long. CDR1 SGHTA and CDR2 FQGTGA were looked up in the germline V gene. The CDR3 starts with the cysteine, ends with the phenylalanine, and has 13 residues. The sequence is cut down to CDR3 DNA, 39 bases in frame from base 1. This clone has only one observation. Its antigen remains unidentified. Per-nucleotide qualities are absent, and no much larger clonotype sits a single base away. The immunoSEQ Assay, a bias-controlled multiplex PCR, was used to amplify TCRbeta CDR3 regions from genomic DNA. The study's processing was this. The number of nucleated cells in each sample was estimated from the amplification of reference gene primers within the assay. To quantify the absolute abundance of each unique TCRbeta CDR3 rearrangement, sequence reads were collapsed and filtered. For each sample, productive Simpson clonality was calculated by taking the square root of Simpson's diversity index across productive rearrangements. The table was pulled from immuneACCESS by TCRdb, which kept in-frame rearrangements only. Such tables lose some clones; where checked, under half of the loss comes from unresolved V genes, and the rest has no known cause. The V and J calls and clone size were taken over from that table, and D and trimming were inferred from the DNA. The sample table holds about 100,000 clones, of which approximately 80% were seen once. 12% of the sample comes from the top ten.

Collaborating institutions collected whole blood in K2EDTA tubes following their own protocols. For TCRbeta analysis, collaborators shipped samples in one of three forms: frozen whole blood, isolated PBMCs, or DNA extracted from either of those sample types. The chain is encoded by TRBV7-3 joined to TRBJ2-3; D gene: possibly TRBD2, on 6 matching bases. The source material was peripheral blood. This clonotype was obtained from a woman aged 70 to 79 with acute or convalescent COVID-19. The sequenced DNA is TGTGCCAGCAGCTCCAGGGAGGCAGATACGCAGTATTTT. Translated, it gives CASSSREADTQYF.